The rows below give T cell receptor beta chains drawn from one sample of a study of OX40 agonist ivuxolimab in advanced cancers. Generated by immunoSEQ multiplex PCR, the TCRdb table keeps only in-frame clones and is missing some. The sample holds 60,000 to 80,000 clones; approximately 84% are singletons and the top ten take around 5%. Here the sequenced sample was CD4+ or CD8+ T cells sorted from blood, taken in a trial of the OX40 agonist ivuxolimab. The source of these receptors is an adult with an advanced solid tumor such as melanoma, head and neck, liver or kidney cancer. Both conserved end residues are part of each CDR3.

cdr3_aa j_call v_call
CASSYTSGSDGYTF TRBJ1-2 TRBV5-1
CASSLGQASYEQYF TRBJ2-7 TRBV7-9
CASSLGQADEQFF TRBJ2-1 TRBV7-2
CASSEWTGPGRAFF TRBJ1-1 TRBV2
CASSQDTEELFF TRBJ2-2 TRBV4-2
CASRQGDSYNEQFF TRBJ2-1 TRBV19
CASSDRGRETQYF TRBJ2-5 TRBV2
CASSLGSTMNNEQFF TRBJ2-1 TRBV7-8
CAIKGSSGTYNEQFF TRBJ2-1 TRBV10-3
CASSQTGPRDFYNSPLHF TRBJ1-6 TRBV4-1
CAISDPGQTYSPLHF TRBJ1-6 TRBV10-3
CASSSGGTSGNTIYF TRBJ1-3 TRBV9
CASRLITDTQYF TRBJ2-3 TRBV27
CASSLQGLYNSPLHF TRBJ1-6 TRBV5-4
CASSLDRVSLTEAFF TRBJ1-1 TRBV5-8
CASSLTAGTSGSGGQYF TRBJ2-7 TRBV5-1
CASSLGASGGQGTQYF TRBJ2-5 TRBV11-2
CASSPFLAGANTGELFF TRBJ2-2 TRBV5-1
CASSPQGTALNEQFF TRBJ2-1 TRBV5-1
CASSLLWSTEAFF TRBJ1-1 TRBV7-9
CSVAQDSYEQYF TRBJ2-7 TRBV29-1
CASSAWAGRGTYEQYF TRBJ2-7 TRBV7-6
CASNPQGRTYGYTF TRBJ1-2 TRBV19
CASSPRVGVQETQYF TRBJ2-5 TRBV18
CASSTHVSALALQGTQETQYF TRBJ2-5 TRBV21-1
CASSDGTSGSEQFF TRBJ2-1 TRBV6-4
CASSPDSWYYNEQFF TRBJ2-1 TRBV18
CASSRDSLIYGYTF TRBJ1-2 TRBV19
CASSPRRWGSTGNTIYF TRBJ1-3 TRBV7-9
CASSRPGQGMETQYF TRBJ2-5 TRBV11-1
CASSLPGLAGAGNEQFF TRBJ2-1 TRBV11-3
CASSYTRGGSEKLFF TRBJ1-4 TRBV6-5
CASSQESRPSYGYTF TRBJ1-2 TRBV4-1
CASSFARTEAFF TRBJ1-1 TRBV7-2
CASTSGGRDEQYF TRBJ2-7 TRBV6-5
CATSTLDRVHNEQFF TRBJ2-1 TRBV15
CSADGTSGSLDTQYF TRBJ2-3 TRBV29-1
CASSFSSRVGNTGELFF TRBJ2-2 TRBV5-1
CASSRADHNEKLFF TRBJ1-4 TRBV5-1